This T cell receptor beta chain emerged from a study of PD-L1 blockade in urothelial cancer. The CDR3 spans 13 residues. Trimming took 4 bases from V and 1 from J, leaving 10 bases between them. CDR1 and CDR2 (germline): GTSNPN, SVGIG (reference sequence). TCRdb's table, derived via immunoSEQ multiplex PCR, lists solely in-frame clones and lacks some. The data hold some 20,000 clones, with around nine tenths observed a single time. Only one count was recorded for this clone. Antigen unknown. Overall study findings and caveats: Survival was better when pretreatment blood TCR clonality fell below the median.

V usage is TRBV30 and J usage is TRBJ2-5, with a weak D call TRBD1 (5 bases). The receptor was derived from a man aged 50 or older with urothelial cancer. The starting material was PBMCs, obtained around atezolizumab (anti-PD-L1) treatment. CDR3 loop: CAWIPQGQETQYF. The DNA for the CDR3 is TGTGCCTGGATCCCCCAGGGCCAAGAGACCCAGTACTTC.